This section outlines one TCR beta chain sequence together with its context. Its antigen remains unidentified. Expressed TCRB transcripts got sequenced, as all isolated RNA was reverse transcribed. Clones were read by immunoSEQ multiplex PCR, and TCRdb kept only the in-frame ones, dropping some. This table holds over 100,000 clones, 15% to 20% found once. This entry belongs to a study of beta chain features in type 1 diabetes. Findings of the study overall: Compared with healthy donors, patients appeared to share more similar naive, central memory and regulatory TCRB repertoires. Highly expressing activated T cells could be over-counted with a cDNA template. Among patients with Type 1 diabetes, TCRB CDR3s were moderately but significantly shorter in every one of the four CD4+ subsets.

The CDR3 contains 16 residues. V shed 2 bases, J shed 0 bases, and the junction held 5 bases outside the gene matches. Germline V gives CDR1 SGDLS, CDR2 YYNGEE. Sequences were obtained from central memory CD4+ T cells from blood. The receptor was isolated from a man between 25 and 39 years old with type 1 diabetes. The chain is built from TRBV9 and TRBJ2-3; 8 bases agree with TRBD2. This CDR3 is CASSVRTSSSTDTQYF. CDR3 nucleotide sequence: TGTGCCAGCAGCGTTCGGACTAGCTCTAGCACAGATACGCAGTATTTT.